This entry is about one T cell receptor beta chain. These data come from a study of blood T cell repertoires in COVID-19. As for the study in general: Researchers got acute and convalescent COVID-19 samples from the United States, Italy and Spain. Sample material is recorded as cDNA or gDNA derived from T cells, B-cell-depleted T cells, or PBMCs.

As handled by the study authors: The authors estimated nucleated cell counts from reference gene primer amplification. Data came from immunoSEQ multiplex PCR; TCRdb stores just in-frame clones and leaves some out. The V and J calls and clone size come from that table; D and trimming were worked out from the DNA. The table includes some 130,000 clones, around 73% detected once. The sample consisted of peripheral blood. This receptor was obtained from a man aged 55 to 69 who had recovered from COVID-19.

The chain's CDR3 is CASSPSPDRVHTIYF. The CDR3 DNA is TGTGCCAGCAGCCCTTCTCCTGACAGGGTGCACACCATATATTTT. This chain links TRBV27 with TRBJ1-3, with 7 bases fitting TRBD1. Germline assignment: CDR1 MNHEY and CDR2 SMNVEV (reference sequence). The ends lost 6 bases at V and 8 bases at J; junction bases unmatched: 13. The CDR3 spans 15 residues.